Listed here are 9 T cell receptor beta chains from one sample, sequenced in a study of CD8 T cells in Susac syndrome. Random hexamers were used to reverse transcribe an amount of roughly 0.5 to 1 ug RNA. TCRdb fed the immunoSEQ multiplex PCR reads into MiXCR, producing one record per CDR3 protein. Of about 100,000 distinct CDR3 sequences in the sample, 95% were seen once. What was sequenced was CD8+ T cells from PBMCs. These receptor sequences come from a human donor with Susac syndrome.

The rearrangement joins TRBV5-1 to TRBJ1-1, with D maybe TRBD1 (5 bases). With 4 bases removed from V and 1 base from J, the gap between germline ends came to 14 bases. The CDR3 runs to 15 residues. Germline CDR1 SGHRS, CDR2 YFSETQ. The CDR3 DNA is TGCGCCAGCAGCCTAAGGGAGGGGCAGAACACTGAAGCTTTCTTT. Protein product: CASSLREGQNTEAFF.

This clonotype was recorded once. The V call is TRBV9, the J call TRBJ2-3, with unresolved D. CDR1 SGDLS and CDR2 YYNGEE come from the germline V gene. V was clipped by 4 bases and J by 1 base, with 13 bases between them. CDR3 size: 15 residues. The CDR3 DNA reads TGTGCCAGCAGCTCTCCTGGCCGGCGCACAGATACGCAGTATTTT. Translated, it gives CASSSPGRRTDTQYF. The full variable domain, completed using reference TRBV9 and TRBJ2-3, is DSGVTQTPKHLITATGQRVTLRCSPRSGDLSVYWYQQSLDQGLQFLIQYYNGEERAKGNILERFSAQQFPDLHSELNLSSLELGDSALYFCASSSPGRRTDTQYFGPGTRLTVL.

V and J are TRBV24-1 and TRBJ1-1; no clear D gene. CDR1 and CDR2 (germline): KGHDR, SFDVKD. The CDR3 is made up of 13 amino acids. V lost 4 bases to trimming and J lost 4 bases, with 9 bases between them. The chain's CDR3 is CATSEGSSTEAFF. The CDR3 DNA reads as TGTGCCACCAGTGAGGGGAGTAGCACTGAAGCTTTCTTT.

The chain recombines TRBV7-9 with TRBJ2-7; D gene ambiguous. The CDR3 has 14 residues. Deletions cut 5 bases from V and 2 bases from J, with 13 bases between. Germline CDR1 SEHNR, CDR2 FQNEAQ (reference sequence). The CDR3 is CASSPNDDTYEQYF. CDR3 DNA sequence: TGTGCCAGCAGCCCCAACGACGACACCTACGAGCAGTACTTC.

V usage is TRBV27 and J usage is TRBJ2-5; D gene unclear. The CDR3 covers 13 residues. Germline CDR1 reads MNHEY; CDR2 reads SMNVEV (reference sequence). The V end lost 6 bases, the J end lost 4 bases, and 12 bases lay between the germline ends. Here the CDR3 DNA reads TGTGCCAGCAGACCAACCCTTGGAGAGACCCAGTACTTC. It specifies CASRPTLGETQYF.

V usage is TRBV20-1 and J usage is TRBJ1-1; D gene ambiguous. Trimming cost V 6 bases and J 6 bases, with 14 bases left between them. Germline CDR1 DFQATT, CDR2 SNEGSKA (reference sequence). The CDR3 loop spans 12 amino acids. This chain's CDR3 is CSARKGNPEAFF. The CDR3 DNA reads TGCAGTGCAAGGAAGGGTAACCCTGAAGCTTTCTTT.

The V and J genes are TRBV3-1 and TRBJ1-2, with 8 bases lining up with TRBD1. The V and J ends lost 3 bases and 4 bases, in that order; junction bases with no gene match: 1. Germline V gene lookup returns CDR1 LGHDT and CDR2 YNNKEL (reference sequence). This CDR3 is 13 amino acids long. The CDR3 sequence is CASSHDRGYGYTF. The CDR3, as DNA: TGTGCCAGCAGCCACGACAGGGGCTATGGCTACACCTTC.

As DNA, the CDR3 is TGTGCCAGCAGCCCCGGGGGCGTACGAGAGCAGTTCTTC. Translated, it gives CASSPGGVREQFF. This chain uses TRBV7-9 with TRBJ2-1; perhaps D is TRBD1 or TRBD2 (6 bases each). V dropped 5 bases and J dropped 10 bases, with 15 bases sitting between them. This CDR3 comprises 13 residues. The germline V gene has CDR1 SEHNR and CDR2 FQNEAQ (reference sequence).

This clonotype came up once. The chain carries TRBV3-1 and TRBJ2-1, with D possibly called TRBD1 or TRBD2 (5 bases each). The CDR3 is 12 residues long. The V gene lost 4 bases and the J gene lost 9 bases, with 10 bases spanning the gap. Germline-derived CDR1 and CDR2 are LGHDT and YNNKEL (reference sequence). DNA of the CDR3: TGTGCCAGCAGCCTGGGGACGGGTGAGCAGTTCTTC. This gives the protein CASSLGTGEQFF.